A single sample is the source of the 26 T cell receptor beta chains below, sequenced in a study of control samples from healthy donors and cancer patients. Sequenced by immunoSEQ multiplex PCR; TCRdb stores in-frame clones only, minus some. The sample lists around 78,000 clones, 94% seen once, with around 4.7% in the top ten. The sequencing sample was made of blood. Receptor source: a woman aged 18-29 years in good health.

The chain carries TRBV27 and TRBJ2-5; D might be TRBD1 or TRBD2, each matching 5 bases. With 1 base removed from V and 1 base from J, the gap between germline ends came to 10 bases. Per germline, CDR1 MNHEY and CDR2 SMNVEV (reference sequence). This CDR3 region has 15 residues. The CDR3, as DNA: TGTGCCAGCAGTTTATTTTCGGGGCTCCAAGAGACCCAGTACTTC. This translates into CASSLFSGLQETQYF.

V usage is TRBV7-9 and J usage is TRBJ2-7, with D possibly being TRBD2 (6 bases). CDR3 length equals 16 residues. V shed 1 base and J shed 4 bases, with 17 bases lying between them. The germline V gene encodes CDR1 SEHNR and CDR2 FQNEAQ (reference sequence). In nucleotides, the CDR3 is TGTGCCAGCAGCTTAGGTTACGGGGAGGATATTTACGAGCAGTACTTC. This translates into CASSLGYGEDIYEQYF. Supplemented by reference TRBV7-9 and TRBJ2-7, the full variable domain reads DTGVSQNPRHKITKRGQNVTFRCDPISEHNRLYWYRQTLGQGPEFLTYFQNEAQLEKSRLLSDRFSAERPKGSFSTLEIQRTEQGDSAMYLCASSLGYGEDIYEQYFGPGTRLTVT.

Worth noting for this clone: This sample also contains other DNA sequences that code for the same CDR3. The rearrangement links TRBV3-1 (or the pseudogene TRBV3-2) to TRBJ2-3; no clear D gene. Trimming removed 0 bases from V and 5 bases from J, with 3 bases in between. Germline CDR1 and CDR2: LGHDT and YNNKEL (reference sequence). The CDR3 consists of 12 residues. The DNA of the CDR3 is TGTGCCAGCAGCCAAGAGAGAGATACGCAGTATTTT. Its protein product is CASSQERDTQYF.

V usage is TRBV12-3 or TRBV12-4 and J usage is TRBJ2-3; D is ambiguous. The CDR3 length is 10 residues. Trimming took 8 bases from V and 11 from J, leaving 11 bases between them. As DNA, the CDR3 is TGTGCCAGCTCTGGGCCTGGGCAGTATTTT. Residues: CASSGPGQYF.

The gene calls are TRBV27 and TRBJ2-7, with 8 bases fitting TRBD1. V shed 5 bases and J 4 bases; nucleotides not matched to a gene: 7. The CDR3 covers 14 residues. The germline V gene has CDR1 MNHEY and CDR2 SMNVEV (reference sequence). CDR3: CASSAGQGGYEQYF. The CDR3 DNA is TGTGCCAGCAGTGCTGGACAGGGCGGGTACGAGCAGTACTTC.

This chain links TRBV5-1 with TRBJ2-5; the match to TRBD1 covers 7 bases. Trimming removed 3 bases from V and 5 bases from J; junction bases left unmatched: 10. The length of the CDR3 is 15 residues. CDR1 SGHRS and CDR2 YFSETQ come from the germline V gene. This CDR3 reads CASSSRGPGWETQYF. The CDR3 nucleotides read TGCGCCAGCAGCTCGAGGGGGCCGGGCTGGGAGACCCAGTACTTC.

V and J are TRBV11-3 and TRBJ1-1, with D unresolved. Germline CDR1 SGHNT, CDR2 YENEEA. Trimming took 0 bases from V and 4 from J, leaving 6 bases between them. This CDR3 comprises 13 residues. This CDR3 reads CASSLDPSTEAFF. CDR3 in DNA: TGTGCCAGCAGCTTAGATCCCAGCACTGAAGCTTTCTTT.

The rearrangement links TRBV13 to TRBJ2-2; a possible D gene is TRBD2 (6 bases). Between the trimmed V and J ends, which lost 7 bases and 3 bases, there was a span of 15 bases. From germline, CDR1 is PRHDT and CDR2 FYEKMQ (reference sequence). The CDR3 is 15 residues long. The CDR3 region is CASTRLGFDTGELFF. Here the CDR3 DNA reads TGTGCCAGCACGCGACTAGGTTTTGACACCGGGGAGCTGTTTTTT.

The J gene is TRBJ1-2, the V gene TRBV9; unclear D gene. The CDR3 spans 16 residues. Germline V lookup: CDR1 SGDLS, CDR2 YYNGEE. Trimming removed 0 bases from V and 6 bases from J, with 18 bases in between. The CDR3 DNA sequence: TGTGCCAGCAGCGTAGGGCAATTTATGGTGGGCGATGGCTACACCTTC. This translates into CASSVGQFMVGDGYTF.

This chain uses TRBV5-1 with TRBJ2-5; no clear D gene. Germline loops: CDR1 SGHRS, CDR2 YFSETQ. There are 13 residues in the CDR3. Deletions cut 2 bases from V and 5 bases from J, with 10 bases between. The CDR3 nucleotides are TGCGCCAGCAGCTTCGTCCTAAAGGAGACCCAGTACTTC. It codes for CASSFVLKETQYF.

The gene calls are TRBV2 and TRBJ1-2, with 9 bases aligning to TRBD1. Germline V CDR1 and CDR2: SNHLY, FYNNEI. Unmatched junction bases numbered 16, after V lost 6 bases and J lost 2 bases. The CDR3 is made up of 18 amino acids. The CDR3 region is CASRNSGTGKFSNYGYTF. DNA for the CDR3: TGTGCCAGCAGGAATTCCGGGACAGGGAAGTTTTCCAACTATGGCTACACCTTC.

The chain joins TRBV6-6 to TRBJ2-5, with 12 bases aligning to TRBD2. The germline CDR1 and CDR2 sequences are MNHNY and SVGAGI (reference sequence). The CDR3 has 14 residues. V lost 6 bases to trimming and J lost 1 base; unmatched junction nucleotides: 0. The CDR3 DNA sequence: TGTGCCAGCAGACTAGCGGGAGGCCAAGAGACCCAGTACTTC. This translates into CASRLAGGQETQYF.

The chain's CDR3 is CASSYSTGAYEQYF. CDR3 in DNA: TGTGCCAGCAGTTACTCGACGGGAGCGTACGAGCAGTACTTC. V usage is TRBV6-2 or TRBV6-3 and J usage is TRBJ2-7; D may be TRBD2 (6 bases). Germline lookup yields CDR1 MNHEY and CDR2 SVGEGT. V shed 0 bases and J shed 4 bases, with 10 bases lying between them. The CDR3 is made up of 14 amino acids.

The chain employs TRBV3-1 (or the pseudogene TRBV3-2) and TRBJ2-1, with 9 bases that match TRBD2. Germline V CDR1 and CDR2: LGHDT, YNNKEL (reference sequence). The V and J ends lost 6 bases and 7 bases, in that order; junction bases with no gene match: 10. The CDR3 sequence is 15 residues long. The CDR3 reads CASRWAGGLANEQFF. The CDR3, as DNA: TGTGCCAGCAGATGGGCGGGAGGGCTAGCAAATGAGCAGTTCTTC.

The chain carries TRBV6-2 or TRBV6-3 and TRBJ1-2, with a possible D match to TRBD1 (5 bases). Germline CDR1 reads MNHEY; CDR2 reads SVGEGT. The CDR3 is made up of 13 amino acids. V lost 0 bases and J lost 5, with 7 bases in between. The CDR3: CASSYSGGYGYTF. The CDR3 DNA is TGTGCCAGCAGTTACTCTGGGGGGTATGGCTACACCTTC.

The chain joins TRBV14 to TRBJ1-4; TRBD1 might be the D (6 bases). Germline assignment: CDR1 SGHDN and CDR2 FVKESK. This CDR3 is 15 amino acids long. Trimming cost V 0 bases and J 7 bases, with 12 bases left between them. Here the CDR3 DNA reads TGTGCCAGCAGCCAAGATGCAGGGGCGGGTGAAAAACTGTTTTTT. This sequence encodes CASSQDAGAGEKLFF.

The CDR3 sequence is CASSSRTPLISGNTIYF. The CDR3, as DNA: TGTGCCAGCAGTTCCCGAACCCCTCTCATCTCTGGAAACACCATATATTTT. V and J are TRBV28 and TRBJ1-3; D unresolved. The length of the CDR3 is 17 residues. Germline CDR1 reads MDHEN; CDR2 reads SYDVKM. Trimming stripped 4 bases from V and 0 bases from J, with 16 bases between.

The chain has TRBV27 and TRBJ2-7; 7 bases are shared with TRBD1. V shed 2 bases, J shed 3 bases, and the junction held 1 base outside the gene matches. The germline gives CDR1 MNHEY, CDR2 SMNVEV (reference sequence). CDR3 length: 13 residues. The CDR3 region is CASSLGTDYEQYF. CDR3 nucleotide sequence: TGTGCCAGCAGTTTAGGGACAGACTACGAGCAGTACTTC.

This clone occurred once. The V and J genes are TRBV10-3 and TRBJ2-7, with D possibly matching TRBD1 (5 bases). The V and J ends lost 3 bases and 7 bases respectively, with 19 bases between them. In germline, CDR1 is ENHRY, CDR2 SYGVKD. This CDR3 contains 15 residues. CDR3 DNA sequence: TGTGCCATCAGTGATCGTAACTACCCCTCAGGGGAGCAGTACTTC. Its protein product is CAISDRNYPSGEQYF.

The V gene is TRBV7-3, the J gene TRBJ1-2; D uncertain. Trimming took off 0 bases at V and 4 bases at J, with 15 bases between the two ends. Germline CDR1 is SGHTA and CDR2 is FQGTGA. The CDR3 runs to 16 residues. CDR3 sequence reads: CASSLTPALEFYGYTF. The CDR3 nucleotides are TGTGCCAGCAGCTTAACCCCAGCACTTGAGTTCTATGGCTACACCTTC.

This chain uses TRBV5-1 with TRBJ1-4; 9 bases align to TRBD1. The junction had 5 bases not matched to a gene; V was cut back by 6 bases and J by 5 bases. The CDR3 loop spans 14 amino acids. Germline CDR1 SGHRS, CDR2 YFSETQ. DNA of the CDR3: TGCGCCAGCAAAACCGGGACAGGGAATGAAAAACTGTTTTTT. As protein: CASKTGTGNEKLFF.

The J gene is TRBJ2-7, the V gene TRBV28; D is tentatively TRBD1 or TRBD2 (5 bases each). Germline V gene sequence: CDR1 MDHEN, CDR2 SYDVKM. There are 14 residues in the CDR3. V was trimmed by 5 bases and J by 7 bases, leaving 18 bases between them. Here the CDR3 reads CASSPLGAGREQYF. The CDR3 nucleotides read TGTGCCAGCAGTCCCTTGGGTGCAGGGAGAGAGCAGTACTTC.

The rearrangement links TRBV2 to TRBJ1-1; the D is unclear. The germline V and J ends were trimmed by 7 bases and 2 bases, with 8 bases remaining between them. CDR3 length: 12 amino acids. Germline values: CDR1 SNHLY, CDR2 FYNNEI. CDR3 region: CASNTVNTEAFF. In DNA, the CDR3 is TGTGCCAGCAATACAGTTAACACTGAAGCTTTCTTT.

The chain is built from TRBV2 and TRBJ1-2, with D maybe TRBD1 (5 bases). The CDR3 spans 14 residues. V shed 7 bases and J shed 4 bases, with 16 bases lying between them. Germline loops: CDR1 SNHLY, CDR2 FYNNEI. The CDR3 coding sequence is TGTGCCAGCAATTTAGGGGCTTTCGTCTATGGCTACACCTTC. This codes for CASNLGAFVYGYTF.

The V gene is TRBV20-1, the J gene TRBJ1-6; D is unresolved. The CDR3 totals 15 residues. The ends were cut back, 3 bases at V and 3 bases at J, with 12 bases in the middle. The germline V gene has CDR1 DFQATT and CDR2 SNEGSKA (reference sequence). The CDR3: CSASPPGHYNSPLHF. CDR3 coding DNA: TGCAGTGCTAGTCCTCCAGGCCACTATAATTCACCCCTCCACTTT.

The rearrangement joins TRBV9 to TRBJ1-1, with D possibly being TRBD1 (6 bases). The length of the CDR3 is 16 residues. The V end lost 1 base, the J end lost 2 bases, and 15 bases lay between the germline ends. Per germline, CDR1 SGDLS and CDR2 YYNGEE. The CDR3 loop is CASSVFMGRGNTEAFF. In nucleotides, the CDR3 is TGTGCCAGCAGCGTATTTATGGGCAGGGGAAACACTGAAGCTTTCTTT.